One sample yielded the 24 T cell receptor beta chains listed below, sequenced in a study of blood T cell repertoires in COVID-19. Assay used: immunoSEQ multiplex PCR; TCRdb lists only in-frame clones, some missing. The table lists 250,000 to 300,000 clones, 88% of them singletons. The sample was peripheral blood. The receptors were sampled from a woman in her twenties or thirties with COVID-19, enrolled during active disease.

The gene calls are TRBV30 and TRBJ1-5; D is ambiguous. Per germline, CDR1 GTSNPN and CDR2 SVGIG (reference sequence). The V end was cut by 6 bases, the J end by 15 bases, with 21 bases between. This CDR3 has 12 amino acids. The CDR3 here is CACNTGSTRPHF. CDR3 nucleotides: TGTGCCTGTAACACTGGGAGTACACGGCCGCATTTT.

The chain carries TRBV29-1 and TRBJ2-5; tentatively, D is TRBD2 (6 bases). Germline V gives CDR1 SQVTM, CDR2 ANQGSEA. V gave up 7 bases and J gave up 2 bases, with 17 bases separating them. The CDR3 contains 14 residues. CDR3 protein: CSAVPRLEQETQYF. The CDR3 DNA reads TGCAGCGCAGTACCCCGACTAGAACAAGAGACCCAGTACTTC.

The rearrangement links TRBV6-1 to TRBJ2-1; 7 bases map to TRBD2. The CDR3 runs 16 residues. The germline V gene has CDR1 MNHNS and CDR2 SASEGT. Germline trimming cut 0 bases from V and 0 bases from J; bases unmatched to any gene: 2. The DNA for the CDR3 is TGTGCCAGCAGTGAAGCCCGCGGGAGCTCCTACAATGAGCAGTTCTTC. Protein: CASSEARGSSYNEQFF.

This sequence joins TRBV7-2 and TRBJ2-2; TRBD2 matches 9 bases. V dropped 3 bases and J dropped 5; count of bases not matched to a gene: 4. The CDR3 is 15 amino acids. Germline V lookup: CDR1 SGHTA, CDR2 FQGNSA. CDR3 bases: TGTGCCAGCAGCTTGAAGGCGGGAGGGACCGGGGAGCTGTTTTTT. The encoded protein is CASSLKAGGTGELFF.

The gene calls are TRBV9 and TRBJ2-1; 7 nucleotides line up with TRBD2. Per the germline V gene, CDR1 is SGDLS and CDR2 is YYNGEE. The CDR3 is made up of 15 amino acids. J was trimmed by 4 bases and V by 4 bases; bases with no gene match: 8. The CDR3 spells CASSPWSGEYNEQFF. The CDR3 nucleotides are TGTGCCAGCAGCCCTTGGAGCGGGGAGTACAATGAGCAGTTCTTC.

The chain has TRBV5-4 and TRBJ2-5, with TRBD1 matching over 9 bases. This CDR3 contains 14 residues. The trim removed 5 bases at V and 5 bases at J, leaving 7 bases unmatched. CDR1 is SGHNT and CDR2 is YYREEE in the germline V gene (reference sequence). CDR3: CASSLGQGMETQYF. The CDR3 DNA is TGTGCCAGCAGTCTGGGACAGGGCATGGAGACCCAGTACTTC.

This clone was seen more than once but under ten times. The chain has TRBV5-6 and TRBJ2-7, with 9 positions matching TRBD1. Germline V gene data show CDR1 as SGHDT and CDR2 as YYEEEE. V dropped 6 bases and J dropped 3; count of bases not matched to a gene: 7. This CDR3 contains 14 residues. As DNA, the CDR3 is TGTGCCAGCACCGGGACGACAGGGGGCTACGAGCAGTACTTC. Amino acid sequence: CASTGTTGGYEQYF.

The rearrangement uses TRBV27 and TRBJ2-5; perhaps TRBD2 as D (5 bases). The CDR3 totals 13 residues. The germline gives CDR1 MNHEY, CDR2 SMNVEV (reference sequence). Trimming took off 5 bases at V and 5 bases at J, with 12 bases between the two ends. CDR3 residues: CASSPGLGETQYF. CDR3 nucleotides: TGTGCCAGCAGTCCTGGACTGGGGGAGACCCAGTACTTC.

The CDR3 reads CASSYSGTAHTDTQYF. The CDR3 coding sequence is TGTGCCAGCAGTTACTCCGGGACTGCCCACACAGATACGCAGTATTTT. The V gene is TRBV6-6, the J gene TRBJ2-3; weak D call: TRBD2 (6 bases). CDR3 size: 16 residues. The germline V gene has CDR1 MNHNY and CDR2 SVGAGI (reference sequence). V lost 0 bases and J 2 bases, leaving 12 bases between the germline ends.

The V call is TRBV19, the J call TRBJ2-7; 8 bases line up with TRBD1. The germline V gene encodes CDR1 LNHDA and CDR2 SQIVND (reference sequence). V was clipped by 5 bases and J by 2 bases; unmatched bases: 5. The CDR3 spans 14 residues. CDR3 in DNA: TGTGCCAGTAGTTATGGACAGGGTCCCTACGAGCAGTACTTC. It is translated as CASSYGQGPYEQYF. The full variable domain, in which reference TRBV19 and TRBJ2-7 provide the parts outside the CDR3, is DGGITQSPKYLFRKEGQNVTLSCEQNLNHDAMYWYRQDPGQGLRLIYYSQIVNDFQKGDIAEGYSVSREKKESFPLTVTSAQKNPTAFYLCASSYGQGPYEQYFGPGTRLTVT.

V usage is TRBV5-1 and J usage is TRBJ1-1, with 8 bases identical to TRBD1. Germline CDR1 SGHRS, CDR2 YFSETQ. The CDR3 length is 13 residues. The J segment lost 8 bases and the V segment lost 4 bases, leaving 7 bases of the junction unmatched. The CDR3 reads CASSLGQGGEAFF. The CDR3 nucleotides read TGCGCCAGCAGCCTAGGACAGGGTGGAGAAGCTTTCTTT.

The rearrangement joins TRBV29-1 to TRBJ2-7, with 7 bases aligning to TRBD2. The length of the CDR3 is 13 residues. V lost 4 bases and J lost 5; bases outside the gene matches: 8. CDR1 is SQVTM and CDR2 is ANQGSEA in the germline V gene. The CDR3 protein is CSVVGRVGNEQYF. The CDR3 region has the DNA TGCAGCGTTGTGGGGAGGGTAGGGAACGAGCAGTACTTC.

Only a few counts were recorded for this clone. This chain joins TRBV27 and TRBJ2-7, with 11 bases lining up with TRBD1. CDR3 length: 14 residues. Trimming cost V 6 bases and J 4 bases; bases outside gene matches: 5. Germline V gene sequence: CDR1 MNHEY, CDR2 SMNVEV (reference sequence). The CDR3 bases are TGTGCCAGCAGCGTCGGACAGGGGGCGTACGAGCAGTACTTC. Protein product: CASSVGQGAYEQYF.

V and J are TRBV21-1 and TRBJ1-3. TRBV21-1 counts as a pseudogene. This CDR3 has 16 amino acids. Written as DNA, the CDR3 is TGTGCCAGCAACGCGGGGGACAACAACTCTGGAAACACCATATATTTT. Translated, it gives CASNAGDNNSGNTIYF.

The CDR3 sequence is CASSIMARNTEAFF. The CDR3 coding sequence is TGTGCCAGTAGTATAATGGCAAGGAACACTGAAGCTTTCTTT. This rearrangement joins TRBV19 to TRBJ1-1; D remains ambiguous. V was trimmed by 2 bases and J by 1 base, leaving 8 bases between them. Germline CDR1 LNHDA, CDR2 SQIVND (reference sequence). There are 14 residues in the CDR3.

This rearrangement joins TRBV2 to TRBJ1-5; the D is unclear. The CDR3 runs to 15 residues. The V gene lost 6 bases and the J gene lost 0 bases, with 12 bases spanning the gap. The germline V gene has CDR1 SNHLY and CDR2 FYNNEI. The CDR3 loop is CASSPRAGSNQPQHF. The CDR3 coding sequence is TGTGCCAGCAGCCCGAGGGCGGGTAGCAATCAGCCCCAGCATTTT.

V is TRBV4-1 and J is TRBJ2-1, with a weak D call TRBD2 (5 bases). Germline CDR1 and CDR2: MGHRA and YSYEKL. The CDR3 has 14 residues. V lost 1 base to trimming and J lost 9 bases, with 13 bases between them. The CDR3 DNA reads as TGCGCCAGCAGCCAAGGTCTCTACGCGGGTGAGCAGTTCTTC. Translation gives CASSQGLYAGEQFF.

The chain is built from TRBV5-1 and TRBJ2-3, with D perhaps TRBD1 (5 bases). V shed 0 bases and J shed 6 bases, with 11 bases lying between them. From germline, CDR1 is SGHRS and CDR2 YFSETQ. The CDR3 loop spans 14 amino acids. The CDR3: CASSLVWGADTQYF. The CDR3 DNA is TGCGCCAGCAGCTTGGTCTGGGGCGCCGATACGCAGTATTTT.

The CDR3 spells CASRAWASTAGTEAFF. The CDR3 nucleotides read TGTGCCAGTAGAGCCTGGGCCTCAACGGCGGGGACTGAAGCTTTCTTT. V usage is TRBV19 and J usage is TRBJ1-1; D unresolved. V gave up 6 bases and J gave up 5 bases, with 22 bases separating them. Germline lookup yields CDR1 LNHDA and CDR2 SQIVND (reference sequence). CDR3 length equals 16 residues.

The V and J genes are TRBV3-1 (or the pseudogene TRBV3-2) and TRBJ2-1; the D gene is possibly TRBD2 (6 bases). Per germline, CDR1 LGHDT and CDR2 YNNKEL (reference sequence). Trimming took 3 bases from V and 8 from J, leaving 14 bases between them. The CDR3 runs 14 residues. The CDR3 protein is CASSQAGGVHEQFF. CDR3 bases: TGTGCCAGCAGCCAGGCCGGGGGAGTTCATGAGCAGTTCTTC.

The chain combines TRBV3-1 (or the pseudogene TRBV3-2) with TRBJ2-3, with 7 positions matching TRBD2. There are 14 residues in the CDR3. J lost 3 bases, V lost 3 bases, and 3 bases had no gene match. Per the germline V gene, CDR1 is LGHDT and CDR2 is YNNKEL (reference sequence). The CDR3 nucleotides are TGTGCCAGCAGCCAGACCGGGAGGACAGATACGCAGTATTTT. Protein: CASSQTGRTDTQYF.

The gene calls are TRBV3-1 (or the pseudogene TRBV3-2) and TRBJ2-7; 14 nucleotides align to TRBD2. CDR1 and CDR2 (germline): LGHDT, YNNKEL (reference sequence). The ends lost 1 base at V and 6 bases at J; junction bases unmatched: 5. This CDR3 comprises 16 residues. CDR3 loop: CASSQGGLAGAREQYF. DNA of the CDR3: TGTGCCAGCAGCCAAGGGGGACTAGCGGGAGCGCGCGAGCAGTACTTC.

This chain links TRBV6-5 with TRBJ2-1; 9 nucleotides match TRBD1. Germline CDR1 and CDR2: MNHEY and SVGAGI. V lost 5 bases and J lost 5; bases outside the gene matches: 7. This CDR3 is built from 15 residues. CDR3 residues: CASSPDRGINNEQFF. CDR3 in DNA: TGTGCCAGCAGTCCGGACAGGGGCATCAACAATGAGCAGTTCTTC.

With regard to this clone: This sample includes further DNA sequences coding for the same CDR3. J is TRBJ2-7 and V is TRBV3-1 (or the pseudogene TRBV3-2); 10 nucleotides agree with TRBD2. V lost 4 bases, J lost 2 bases, and 2 bases stayed unmatched. The CDR3 covers 14 residues. Germline values: CDR1 LGHDT, CDR2 YNNKEL (reference sequence). The CDR3 nucleotides are TGTGCCAGCAGCCCAGCGGGAGGGCCCTACGAGCAGTACTTC. As protein: CASSPAGGPYEQYF.